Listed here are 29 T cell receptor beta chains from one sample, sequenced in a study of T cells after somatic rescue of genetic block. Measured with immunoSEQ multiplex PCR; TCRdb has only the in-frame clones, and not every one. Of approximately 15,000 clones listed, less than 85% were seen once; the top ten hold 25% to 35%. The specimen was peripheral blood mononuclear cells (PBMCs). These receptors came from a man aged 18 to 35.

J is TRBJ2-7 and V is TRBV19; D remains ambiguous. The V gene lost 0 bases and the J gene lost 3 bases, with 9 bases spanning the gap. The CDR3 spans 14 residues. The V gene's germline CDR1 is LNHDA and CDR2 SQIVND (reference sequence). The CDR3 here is CASSIDLTFYEQYF. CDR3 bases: TGTGCCAGTAGTATAGATCTCACCTTCTACGAGCAGTACTTC.

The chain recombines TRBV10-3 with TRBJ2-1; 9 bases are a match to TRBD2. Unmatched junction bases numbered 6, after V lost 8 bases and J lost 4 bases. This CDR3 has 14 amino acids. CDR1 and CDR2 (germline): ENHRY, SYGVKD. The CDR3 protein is CAIGGGGAYNEQFF. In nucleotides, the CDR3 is TGTGCCATCGGAGGCGGGGGGGCTTACAATGAGCAGTTCTTC.

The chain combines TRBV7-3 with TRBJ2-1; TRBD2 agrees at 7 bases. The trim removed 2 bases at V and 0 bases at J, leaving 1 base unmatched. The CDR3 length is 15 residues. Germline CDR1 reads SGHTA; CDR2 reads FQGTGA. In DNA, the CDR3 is TGTGCCAGCAGCTTAGGGGAGGGCTCCTACAATGAGCAGTTCTTC. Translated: CASSLGEGSYNEQFF.

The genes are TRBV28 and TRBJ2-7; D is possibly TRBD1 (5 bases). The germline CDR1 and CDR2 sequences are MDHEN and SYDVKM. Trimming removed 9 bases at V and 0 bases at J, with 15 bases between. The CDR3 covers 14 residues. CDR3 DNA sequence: TGTGCCAGTCAGAGAAGGGGAAGCTCCTACGAGCAGTACTTC. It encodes CASQRRGSSYEQYF.

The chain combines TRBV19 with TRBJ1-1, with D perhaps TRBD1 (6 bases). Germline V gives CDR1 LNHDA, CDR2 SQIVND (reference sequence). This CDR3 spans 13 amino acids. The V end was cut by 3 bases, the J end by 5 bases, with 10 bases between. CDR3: CASSIGGQTEAFF. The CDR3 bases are TGTGCCAGTAGTATCGGTGGACAGACTGAAGCTTTCTTT.

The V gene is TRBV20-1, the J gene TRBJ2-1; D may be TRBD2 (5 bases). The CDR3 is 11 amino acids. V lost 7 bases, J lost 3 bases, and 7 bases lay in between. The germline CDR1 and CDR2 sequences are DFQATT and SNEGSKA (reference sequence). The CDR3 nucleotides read TGCAGTGTTAGCGTCTACAATGAGCAGTTCTTC. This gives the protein CSVSVYNEQFF.

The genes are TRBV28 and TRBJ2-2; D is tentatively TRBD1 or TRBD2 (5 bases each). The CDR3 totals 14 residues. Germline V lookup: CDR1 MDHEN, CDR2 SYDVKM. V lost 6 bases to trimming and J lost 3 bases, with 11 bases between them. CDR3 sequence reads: CASRSMGHTGELFF. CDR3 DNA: TGTGCCAGCAGGTCGATGGGACACACCGGGGAGCTGTTTTTT.

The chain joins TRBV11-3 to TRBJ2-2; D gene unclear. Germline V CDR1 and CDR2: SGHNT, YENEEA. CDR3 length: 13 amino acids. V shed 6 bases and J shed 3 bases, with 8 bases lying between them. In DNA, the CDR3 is TGTGCCAGCAGTTTCCAGGACACCGGGGAGCTGTTTTTT. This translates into CASSFQDTGELFF.

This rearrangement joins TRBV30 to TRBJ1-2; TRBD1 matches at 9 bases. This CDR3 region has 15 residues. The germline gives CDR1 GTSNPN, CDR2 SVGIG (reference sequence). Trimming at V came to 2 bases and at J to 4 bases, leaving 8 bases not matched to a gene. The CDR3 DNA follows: TGTGCCTGGAGTCCCTGGGGGGACAGGGCCTATGGCTACACCTTC. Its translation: CAWSPWGDRAYGYTF.

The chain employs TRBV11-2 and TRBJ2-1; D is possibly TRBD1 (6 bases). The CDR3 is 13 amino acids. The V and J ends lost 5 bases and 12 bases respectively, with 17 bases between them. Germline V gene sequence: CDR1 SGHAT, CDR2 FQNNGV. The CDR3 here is CASSPWTMGAQFF. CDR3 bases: TGTGCCAGCAGCCCTTGGACGATGGGGGCGCAGTTCTTC.

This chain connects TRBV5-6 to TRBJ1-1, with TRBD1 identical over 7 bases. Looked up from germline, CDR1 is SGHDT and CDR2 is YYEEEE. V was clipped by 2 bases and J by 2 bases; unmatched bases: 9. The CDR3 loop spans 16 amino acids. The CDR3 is CASSLLTGTLNTEAFF. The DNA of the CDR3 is TGTGCCAGCAGCTTATTGACAGGGACGCTAAACACTGAAGCTTTCTTT.

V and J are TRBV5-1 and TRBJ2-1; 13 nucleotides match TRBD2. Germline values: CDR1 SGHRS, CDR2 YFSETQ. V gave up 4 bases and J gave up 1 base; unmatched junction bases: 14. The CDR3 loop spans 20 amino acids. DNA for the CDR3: TGCGCCAGCAGCCCGCAACCTGCCGGACTAGCGGGAGCATCCTACAATGAGCAGTTCTTC. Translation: CASSPQPAGLAGASYNEQFF.

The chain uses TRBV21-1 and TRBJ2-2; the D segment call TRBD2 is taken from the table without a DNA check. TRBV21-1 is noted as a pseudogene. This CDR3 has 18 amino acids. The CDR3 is CASSKRARVAGVTGELFF. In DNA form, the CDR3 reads TGTGCCAGCAGCAAAAGGGCCCGAGTAGCGGGAGTCACCGGGGAGCTGTTTTTT.

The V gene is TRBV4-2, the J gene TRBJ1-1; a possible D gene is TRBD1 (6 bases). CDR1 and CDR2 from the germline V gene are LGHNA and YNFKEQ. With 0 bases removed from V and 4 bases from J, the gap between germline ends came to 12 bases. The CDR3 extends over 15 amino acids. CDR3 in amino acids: CASSQDNREVTEAFF. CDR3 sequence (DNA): TGTGCCAGCAGCCAAGACAACAGGGAGGTCACTGAAGCTTTCTTT.

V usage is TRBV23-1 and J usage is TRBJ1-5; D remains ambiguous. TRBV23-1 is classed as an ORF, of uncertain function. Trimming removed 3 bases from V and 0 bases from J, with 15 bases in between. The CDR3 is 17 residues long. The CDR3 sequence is CASSQGNRPYSNQPQHF. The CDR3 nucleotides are TGCGCCAGCAGTCAGGGTAACAGACCCTATAGCAATCAGCCCCAGCATTTT.

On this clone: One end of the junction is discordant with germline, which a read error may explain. The CDR3 DNA reads as TGTGCCAGCAGCGCCGGACTCATCCCCTCCGAGCGGTACTTC. Protein sequence: CASSAGLIPSERYF. This sequence joins TRBV9 and TRBJ2-7, with a possible D match to TRBD2 (5 bases). The CDR3 has 14 amino acids. Germline CDR1 is SGDLS and CDR2 is YYNGEE.

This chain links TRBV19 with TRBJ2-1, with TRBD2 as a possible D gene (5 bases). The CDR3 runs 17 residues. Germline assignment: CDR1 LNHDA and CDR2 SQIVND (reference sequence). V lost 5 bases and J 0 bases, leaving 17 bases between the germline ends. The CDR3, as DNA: TGTGCCAGTAGTCTTAGGACTGCCATTAGCTCCTACAATGAGCAGTTCTTC. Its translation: CASSLRTAISSYNEQFF.

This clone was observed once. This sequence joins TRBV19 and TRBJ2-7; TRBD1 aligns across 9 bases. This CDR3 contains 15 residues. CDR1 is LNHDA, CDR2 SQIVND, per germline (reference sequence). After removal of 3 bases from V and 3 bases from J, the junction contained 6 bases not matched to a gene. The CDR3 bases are TGTGCCAGTAGTATTAGACAGGGGGATCGCTACGAGCAGTACTTC. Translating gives CASSIRQGDRYEQYF.

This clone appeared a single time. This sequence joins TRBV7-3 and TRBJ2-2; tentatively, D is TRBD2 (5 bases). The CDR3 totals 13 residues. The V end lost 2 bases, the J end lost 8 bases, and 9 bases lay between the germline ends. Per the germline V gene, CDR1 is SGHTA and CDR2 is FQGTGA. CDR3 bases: TGTGCCAGCAGCTTATTAGGGAGAGGGGAGCTGTTTTTT. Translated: CASSLLGRGELFF.

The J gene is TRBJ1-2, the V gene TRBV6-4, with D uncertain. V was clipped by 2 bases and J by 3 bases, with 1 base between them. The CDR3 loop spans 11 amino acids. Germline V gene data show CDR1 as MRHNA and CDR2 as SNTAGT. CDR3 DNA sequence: TGTGCCAGCAGTGACCACTATGGCTACACCTTC. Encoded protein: CASSDHYGYTF.

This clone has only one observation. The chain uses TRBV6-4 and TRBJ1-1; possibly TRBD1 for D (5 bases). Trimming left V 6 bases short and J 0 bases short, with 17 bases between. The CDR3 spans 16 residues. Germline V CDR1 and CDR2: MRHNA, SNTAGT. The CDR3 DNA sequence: TGTGCCAGCAGAGGCTCGGTCAGGGTCATGAACACTGAAGCTTTCTTT. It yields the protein CASRGSVRVMNTEAFF.

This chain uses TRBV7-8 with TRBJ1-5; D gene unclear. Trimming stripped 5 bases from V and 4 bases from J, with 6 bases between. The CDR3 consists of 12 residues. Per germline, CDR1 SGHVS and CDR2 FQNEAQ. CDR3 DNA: TGTGCCAGCAGCCCCACGAATCAGCCCCAGCATTTT. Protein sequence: CASSPTNQPQHF. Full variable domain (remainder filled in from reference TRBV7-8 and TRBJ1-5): GAGVSQSPRYKVAKRGQDVALRCDPISGHVSLFWYQQALGQGPEFLTYFQNEAQLDKSGLPSDRFFAERPEGSVSTLKIQRTQQEDSAVYLCASSPTNQPQHFGDGTRLSIL.

As DNA, the CDR3 is TGTGCCAGCTCACCGGAGGGGCTCTATCACACCGGGGAGCTGTTTTTT. Amino acid sequence: CASSPEGLYHTGELFF. The chain uses TRBV18 and TRBJ2-2, with TRBD2 as a possible D gene (6 bases). CDR1 and CDR2 from the germline V gene are KGHSH and LQKENI. The V end was cut by 3 bases, the J end by 3 bases, with 14 bases between. This CDR3 is 16 amino acids long. Full variable domain (remainder filled in from reference TRBV18 and TRBJ2-2): NAGVMQNPRHLVRRRGQEARLRCSPMKGHSHVYWYRQLPEEGLKFMVYLQKENIIDESGMPKERFSAEFPKEGPSILRIQQVVRGDSAAYFCASSPEGLYHTGELFFGEGSRLTVL.

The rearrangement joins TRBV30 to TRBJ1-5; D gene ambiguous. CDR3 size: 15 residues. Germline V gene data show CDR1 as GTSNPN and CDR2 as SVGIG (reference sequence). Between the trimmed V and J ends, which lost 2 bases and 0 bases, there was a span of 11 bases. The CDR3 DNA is TGTGCCTGGAGTATACCCGGGAATAGCAATCAGCCCCAGCATTTT. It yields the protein CAWSIPGNSNQPQHF.

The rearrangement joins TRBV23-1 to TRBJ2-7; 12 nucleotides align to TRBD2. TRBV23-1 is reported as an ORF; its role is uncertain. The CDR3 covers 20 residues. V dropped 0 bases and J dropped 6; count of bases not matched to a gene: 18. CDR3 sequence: CASSQSLRHLAGGTNGEQYF. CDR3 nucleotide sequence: TGCGCCAGCAGTCAATCGCTCCGGCACCTAGCGGGAGGGACGAACGGCGAGCAGTACTTC.

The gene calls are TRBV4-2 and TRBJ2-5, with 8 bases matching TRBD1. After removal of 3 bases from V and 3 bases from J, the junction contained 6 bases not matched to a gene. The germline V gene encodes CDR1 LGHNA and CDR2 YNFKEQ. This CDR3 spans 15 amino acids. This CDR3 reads CASSQDDRGKETQYF. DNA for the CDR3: TGTGCCAGCAGCCAGGATGACAGGGGAAAAGAGACCCAGTACTTC.

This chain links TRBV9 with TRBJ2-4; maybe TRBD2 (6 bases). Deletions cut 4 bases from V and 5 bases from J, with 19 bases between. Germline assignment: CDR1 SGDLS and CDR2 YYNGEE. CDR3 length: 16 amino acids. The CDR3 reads CASSPSHGGPQNIQYF. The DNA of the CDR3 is TGTGCCAGCAGCCCGAGCCACGGAGGGCCGCAAAACATTCAGTACTTC.

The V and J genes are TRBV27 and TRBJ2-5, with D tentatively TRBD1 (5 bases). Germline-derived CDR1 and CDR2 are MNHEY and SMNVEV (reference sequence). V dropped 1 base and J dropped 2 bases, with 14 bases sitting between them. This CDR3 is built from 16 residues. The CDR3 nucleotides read TGTGCCAGCAGTTTATGGGGCAGGGCCACTCAAGAGACCCAGTACTTC. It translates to CASSLWGRATQETQYF.

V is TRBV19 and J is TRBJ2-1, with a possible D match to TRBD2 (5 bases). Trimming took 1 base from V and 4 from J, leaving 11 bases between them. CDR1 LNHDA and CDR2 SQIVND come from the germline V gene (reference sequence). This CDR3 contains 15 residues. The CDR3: CASSIGRSGYNEQFF. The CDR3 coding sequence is TGTGCCAGTAGTATAGGGAGGTCGGGGTACAATGAGCAGTTCTTC.